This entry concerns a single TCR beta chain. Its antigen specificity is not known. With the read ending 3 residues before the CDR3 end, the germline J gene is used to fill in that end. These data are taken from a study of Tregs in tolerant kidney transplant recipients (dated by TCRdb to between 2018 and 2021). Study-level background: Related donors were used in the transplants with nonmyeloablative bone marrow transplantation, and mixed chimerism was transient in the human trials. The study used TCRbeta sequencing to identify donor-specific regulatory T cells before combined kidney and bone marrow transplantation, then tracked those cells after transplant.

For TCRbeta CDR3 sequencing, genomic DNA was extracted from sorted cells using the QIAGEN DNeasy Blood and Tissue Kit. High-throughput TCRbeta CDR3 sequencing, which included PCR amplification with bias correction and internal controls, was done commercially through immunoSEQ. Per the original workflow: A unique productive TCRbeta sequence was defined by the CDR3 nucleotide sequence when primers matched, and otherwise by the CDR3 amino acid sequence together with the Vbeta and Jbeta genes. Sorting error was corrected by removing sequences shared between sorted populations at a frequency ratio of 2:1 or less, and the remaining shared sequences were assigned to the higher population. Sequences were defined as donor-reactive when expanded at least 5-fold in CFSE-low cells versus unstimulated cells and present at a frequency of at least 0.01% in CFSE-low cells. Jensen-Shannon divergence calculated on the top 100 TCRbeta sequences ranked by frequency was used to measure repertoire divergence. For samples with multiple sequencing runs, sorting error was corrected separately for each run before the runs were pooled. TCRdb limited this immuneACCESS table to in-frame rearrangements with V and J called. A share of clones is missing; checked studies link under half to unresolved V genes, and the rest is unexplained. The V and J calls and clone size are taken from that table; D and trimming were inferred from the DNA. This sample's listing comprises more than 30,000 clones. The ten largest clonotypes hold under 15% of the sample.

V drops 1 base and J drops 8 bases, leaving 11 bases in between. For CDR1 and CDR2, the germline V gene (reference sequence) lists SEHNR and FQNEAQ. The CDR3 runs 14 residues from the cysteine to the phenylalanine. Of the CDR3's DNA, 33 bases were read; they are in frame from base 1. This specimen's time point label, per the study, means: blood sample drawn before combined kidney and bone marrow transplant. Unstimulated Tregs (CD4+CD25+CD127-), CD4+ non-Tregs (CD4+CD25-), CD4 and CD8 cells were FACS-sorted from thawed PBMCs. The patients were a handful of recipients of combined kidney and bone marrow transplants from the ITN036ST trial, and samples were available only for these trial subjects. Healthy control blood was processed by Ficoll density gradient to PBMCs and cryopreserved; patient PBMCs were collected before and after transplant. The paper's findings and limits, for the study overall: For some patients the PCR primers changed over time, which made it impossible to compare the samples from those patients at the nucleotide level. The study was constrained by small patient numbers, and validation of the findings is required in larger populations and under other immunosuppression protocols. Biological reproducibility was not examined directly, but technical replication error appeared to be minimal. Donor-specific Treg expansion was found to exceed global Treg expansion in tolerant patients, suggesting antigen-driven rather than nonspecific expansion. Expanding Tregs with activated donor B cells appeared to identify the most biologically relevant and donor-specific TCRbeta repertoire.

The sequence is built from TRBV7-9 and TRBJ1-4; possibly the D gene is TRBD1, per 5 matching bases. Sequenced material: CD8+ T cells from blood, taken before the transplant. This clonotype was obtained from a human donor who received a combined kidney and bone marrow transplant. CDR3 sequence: CASSLVGDREKLFF. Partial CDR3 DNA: TGTGCCAGCAGCTTAGTAGGGGATCGGGAAAAA.